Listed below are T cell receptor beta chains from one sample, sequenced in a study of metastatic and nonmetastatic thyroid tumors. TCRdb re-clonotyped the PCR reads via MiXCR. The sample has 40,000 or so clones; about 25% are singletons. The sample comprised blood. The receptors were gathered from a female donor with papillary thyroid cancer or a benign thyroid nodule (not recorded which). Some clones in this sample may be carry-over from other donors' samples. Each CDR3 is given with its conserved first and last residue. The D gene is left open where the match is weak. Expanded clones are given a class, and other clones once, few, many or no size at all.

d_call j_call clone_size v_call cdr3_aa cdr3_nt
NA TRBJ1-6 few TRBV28 CASSRDSPLHF TGTGCCAGCAGCCGAGATTCACCCCTCCACTTT
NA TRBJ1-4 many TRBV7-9 CASGRNEKLFF TGTGCCAGCGGACGTAATGAAAAACTGTTTTTT
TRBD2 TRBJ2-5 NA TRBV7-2 CASSLPLAGGGHGETQYF TGTGCCAGCAGCTTACCCCTAGCGGGGGGGGGCCATGGAGAGACCCAGTACTTC
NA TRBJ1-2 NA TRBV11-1 CASSPALTENYGYTF TGTGCCAGCAGCCCAGCCTTGACGGAGAACTATGGCTACACCTTC
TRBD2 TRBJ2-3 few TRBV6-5 CASSFSGSGYTDTQYF TGTGCCAGCAGTTTTAGCGGGAGCGGGTATACAGATACGCAGTATTTT
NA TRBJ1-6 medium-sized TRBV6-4 CASSDSLGFRGTPLHF TGTGCCAGCAGTGACTCGTTGGGGTTTAGAGGGACACCCCTCCACTTT
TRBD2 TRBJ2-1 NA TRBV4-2 CASSPVTSGSADSIDEQFF TGTGCCAGCAGCCCAGTGACTAGCGGGAGTGCCGATTCAATCGATGAGCAGTTCTTC
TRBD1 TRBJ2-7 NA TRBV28 CASSLLLRGTGFHCEQYF TGTGCCAGCAGTTTACTTCTACGGGGGACAGGGTTCCACTGTGAGCAGTACTTC
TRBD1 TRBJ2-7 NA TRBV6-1 CASSEERTGNHEQYF TGTGCCAGCAGTGAAGAGAGGACAGGGAACCACGAGCAGTACTTC
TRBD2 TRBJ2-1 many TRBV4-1 CASSQDSSGGSSYNEQFF TGCGCCAGCAGCCAAGATTCTAGCGGGGGGAGCTCCTACAATGAGCAGTTCTTC
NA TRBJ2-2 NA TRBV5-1 CASSFGRWSGDTGELFF TGCGCCAGCAGCTTTGGGAGATGGTCAGGGGACACCGGGGAGCTGTTTTTT
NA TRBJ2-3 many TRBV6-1 CASKLTLLEGTQYF TGTGCCAGCAAACTAACTTTATTGGAGGGTACGCAGTATTTT
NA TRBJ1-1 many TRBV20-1 CSAEGAEAFF TGCAGTGCGGAGGGGGCTGAAGCTTTCTTT
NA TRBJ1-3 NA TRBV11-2 CASSFPASKVLDF TGTGCCAGCAGCTTCCCCGCATCCAAGGTCCTGGATTTT
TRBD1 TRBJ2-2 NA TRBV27 CASSFGQGVTGELFF TGTGCCAGCAGTTTCGGACAGGGGGTAACCGGGGAGCTGTTTTTT
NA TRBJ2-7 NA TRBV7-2 CASRGTGSNEQYF TGTGCCAGCAGGGGAACAGGGTCCAACGAGCAGTACTTC
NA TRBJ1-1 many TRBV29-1 CSDRRPVTFEAFF TGCAGCGACAGACGGCCGGTAACATTTGAAGCTTTCTTT
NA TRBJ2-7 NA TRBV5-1 CASSSDSARQYF TGCGCCAGCAGCTCAGACAGCGCCCGGCAGTACTTC
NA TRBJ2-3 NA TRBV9 CASSVVGDTQYF TGTGCCAGCAGCGTAGTTGGAGATACGCAGTATTTT
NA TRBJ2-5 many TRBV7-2 CASSLGGTTRRETQYF TGTGCCAGCAGCTTAGGGGGGACAACCCGGCGGGAGACCCAGTACTTC
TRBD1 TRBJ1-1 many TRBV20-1 CSAIQGAVNTEAFF TGCAGTGCAATACAGGGGGCTGTGAACACTGAAGCTTTCTTT
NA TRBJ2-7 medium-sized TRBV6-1 CASNSNRDQSYEQYF TGTGCCAGCAATTCAAACAGGGATCAATCCTACGAGCAGTACTTC
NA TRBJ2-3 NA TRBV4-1 CASSPSLSSTDTQYF TGCGCCAGCAGCCCATCCCTCTCTAGCACAGATACGCAGTATTTT
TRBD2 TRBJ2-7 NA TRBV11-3 CASSPGLADAYEQYF TGTGCCAGCAGCCCGGGACTAGCGGACGCCTACGAGCAGTACTTC
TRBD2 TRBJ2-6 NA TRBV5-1 CASSPGLAGCFGANFLTF TGCGCCAGCAGCCCGGGACTAGCGGGTTGCTTTGGGGCCAACTTCCTGACTTTC
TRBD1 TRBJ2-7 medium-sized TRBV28 CASSLTGGNIFQYF TGTGCCAGCAGTTTAACAGGGGGCAACATTTTTCAGTACTTC
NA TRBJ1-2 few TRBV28 CASIFGGDMGYGYTF TGTGCCAGCATTTTTGGTGGGGACATGGGCTATGGCTACACCTTC
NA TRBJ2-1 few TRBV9 CASSVARTPAYNEQFF TGTGCCAGCAGCGTAGCACGGACCCCGGCCTACAATGAGCAGTTCTTC
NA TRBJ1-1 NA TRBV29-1 CDLGLNTEAFF TGTGATTTGGGGCTGAACACTGAAGCTTTCTTT
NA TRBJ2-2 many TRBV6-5 CASSYSGQINTGELFF TGTGCCAGCAGTTACTCCGGGCAGATTAACACCGGGGAGCTGTTTTTT
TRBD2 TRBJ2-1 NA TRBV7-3 CASSLTTSGSPHNEQFF TGTGCCAGCAGCTTAACGACTAGCGGGAGTCCGCACAATGAGCAGTTCTTC
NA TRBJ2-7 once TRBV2 CACSLAAPSSYYEQYF TGTGCCTGTTCTCTTGCGGCACCTTCGTCCTACTACGAGCAGTACTTC
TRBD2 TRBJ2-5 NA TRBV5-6 CARHHLAGGGETQYF TGTGCCAGACACCACCTAGCGGGAGGGGGCGAGACCCAGTACTTC
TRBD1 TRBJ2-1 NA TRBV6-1 CASSPGTGVPNEQFF TGTGCCAGCAGCCCGGGGACAGGGGTCCCCAATGAGCAGTTCTTC
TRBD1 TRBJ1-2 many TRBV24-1 CATSARDSYGYTF TGTGCCACCAGTGCAAGGGACAGCTATGGCTACACCTTC
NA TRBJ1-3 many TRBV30 CAWSRQAFHSGNTIYF TGTGCCTGGAGTCGACAAGCGTTTCACTCTGGAAACACCATATATTTT
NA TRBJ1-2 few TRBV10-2 CASSEYREGYTF TGCGCCAGCAGTGAATACAGGGAGGGCTACACCTTC
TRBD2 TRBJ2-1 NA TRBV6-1 CASSDSGPSNNEQFF TGTGCCAGCAGTGATAGCGGGCCTTCCAACAATGAGCAGTTCTTC
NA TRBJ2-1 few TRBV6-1 CASSERDGSGFFEQFF TGTGCCAGCAGTGAACGGGACGGGAGCGGTTTTTTTGAGCAGTTCTTC
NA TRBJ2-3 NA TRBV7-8 CASSPSIDATHYF TGTGCCAGCAGCCCCAGCATTGATGCTACGCATTATTTT
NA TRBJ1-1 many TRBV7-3 CASSKTLNTEAFF TGTGCCAGCAGTAAAACCCTGAACACTGAAGCTTTCTTT
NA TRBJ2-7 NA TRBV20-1 CSVPGTPYEHYF TGCAGTGTCCCCGGTACCCCCTACGAGCATTACTTC
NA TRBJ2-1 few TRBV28 CASRLANERNEQFF TGTGCCAGTAGATTAGCGAACGAAAGGAATGAGCAGTTCTTC
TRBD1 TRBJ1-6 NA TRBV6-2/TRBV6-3 CASRPGQVNSPLHF TGTGCCAGCAGACCGGGACAGGTGAATTCACCCCTCCACTTT
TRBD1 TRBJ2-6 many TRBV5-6 CASTPWTGVNNGANVLTF TGTGCCAGCACCCCCTGGACAGGGGTTAACAACGGGGCCAACGTCCTGACTTTC
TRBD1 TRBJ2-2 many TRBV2 CASTGQGYTGELFF TGTGCCAGCACCGGACAGGGGTACACCGGGGAGCTGTTTTTT
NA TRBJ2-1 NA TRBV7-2 CASSLVVSRKQFF TGTGCCAGCAGCTTAGTTGTTTCTCGGAAGCAGTTCTTC
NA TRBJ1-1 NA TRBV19 CASSNPPSSNTEAFF TGTGCCAGTAGTAATCCCCCAAGCAGTAACACTGAAGCTTTCTTT
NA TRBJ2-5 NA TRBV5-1 CASISTTPWGETQYF TGCGCCAGCATCTCGACTACTCCTTGGGGGGAGACCCAGTACTTC
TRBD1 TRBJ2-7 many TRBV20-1 CSAGEGQGLRMQYF TGCAGTGCTGGAGAAGGACAGGGCTTGAGGATGCAGTACTTC
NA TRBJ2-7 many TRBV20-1 CSARGGSEQYF TGCAGTGCTAGAGGAGGGAGCGAGCAGTACTTC
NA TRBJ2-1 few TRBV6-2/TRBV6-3 CASSYTPFCNEQSF TGTGCCAGCAGTTACACTCCTTTTTGCAATGAGCAGTCCTTC
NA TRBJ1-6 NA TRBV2 CASRGLSTLHF TGTGCCAGCAGAGGTCTTTCAACCCTCCACTTT
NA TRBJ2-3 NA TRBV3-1 CASSYSTDTQYF TGTGCCAGCAGCTACAGCACAGATACGCAGTATTTT
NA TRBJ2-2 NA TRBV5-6 CASSPPAGLVGELFF TGTGCCAGCTCCCCGCCAGCAGGACTCGTCGGGGAGCTGTTTTTT